The source of this T cell receptor beta chain is a study of beta chain features in type 1 diabetes. Findings and caveats of the study: Shortening that was moderate but significant affected the TCRB CDR3s of Type 1 diabetes patients in all four CD4+ subsets.

CDR1 is SGHAT, CDR2 FQNNGV, per germline. The CDR3 is 15 residues long. Unmatched junction bases numbered 4, after V lost 1 base and J lost 5 bases. cDNA synthesis used the whole RNA isolate, giving expressed TCRB sequences. Generated by immunoSEQ multiplex PCR, the TCRdb table keeps only in-frame clones and is missing some. Of under 850,000 clones listed, around an eighth are singletons. This clone has only a few counts. What it recognizes is unknown. The clonotype originates from a man aged 18 to 29 with type 1 diabetes. The material sequenced was naive CD4+ T cells from blood. The V gene is TRBV11-2, the J gene TRBJ2-7; 11 bases line up with TRBD2. The CDR3 here is CASSLGLAGTHEQYF. CDR3 in DNA: TGTGCCAGCAGCTTAGGACTAGCGGGGACCCACGAGCAGTACTTC.